One sample yielded the 8 T cell receptor beta chains listed below, sequenced in a study of cytomegalovirus exposure and HLA in healthy donors. PCR was performed using 60 Vbeta and 13 Jbeta primers. Produced via immunoSEQ multiplex PCR; TCRdb's table is partial and in-frame only. This table holds about 120,000 clones, 75% to 85% found once. What was sequenced was PBMCs. These receptors all stem from a man younger than 45 in good health and CMV-seropositive.

The gene calls are TRBV5-1 and TRBJ2-1; 11 bases fit TRBD2. With V trimmed by 4 bases and J by 4 bases, 7 bases remained unmatched. CDR3 size: 16 residues. CDR1 is SGHRS, CDR2 YFSETQ, per germline. The CDR3 coding sequence is TGCGCCAGCAGCCCGCGTCTAGCGGGGGGTTACAATGAGCAGTTCTTC. This gives the protein CASSPRLAGGYNEQFF.

The CDR3 spells CASRPWAGSTDTQYF. CDR3 in DNA: TGTGCCAGCAGGCCATGGGCGGGAAGCACAGATACGCAGTATTTT. The genes are TRBV27 and TRBJ2-3; possible D gene TRBD2, 6 bases. Deletions cut 6 bases from V and 0 bases from J, with 13 bases between. CDR3 size: 15 residues. Germline CDR1 reads MNHEY; CDR2 reads SMNVEV (reference sequence).

This sequence joins TRBV7-2 and TRBJ2-1; 12 bases are shared with TRBD1. V dropped 4 bases and J dropped 5; count of bases not matched to a gene: 9. The CDR3 contains 17 residues. Germline V gene data show CDR1 as SGHTA and CDR2 as FQGNSA. CDR3 protein: CASSYQAGTGGHNEQFF. The CDR3 nucleotides read TGTGCCAGCAGCTATCAGGCCGGGACAGGGGGCCACAATGAGCAGTTCTTC. The full variable domain, with the rest looked up from reference TRBV7-2 and TRBJ2-1, is GAGVSQSPSNKVTEKGKDVELRCDPISGHTALYWYRQSLGQGLEFLIYFQGNSAPDKSGLPSDRFSAERTGGSVSTLTIQRTQQEDSAVYLCASSYQAGTGGHNEQFFGPGTRLTVL.

The chain uses TRBV7-6 and TRBJ1-6, with D unclear. With 1 base removed from V and 0 bases from J, the gap between germline ends came to 7 bases. Per germline, CDR1 SGHVS and CDR2 FNYEAQ. The CDR3 runs 16 residues. This CDR3 is CASSLDESSYNSPLHF. For the CDR3, the DNA is TGTGCCAGCAGCTTAGATGAGAGCTCCTATAATTCACCCCTCCACTTT. The full variable domain, in which reference TRBV7-6 and TRBJ1-6 provide the parts outside the CDR3, is GAGVSQSPRYKVTKRGQDVALRCDPISGHVSLYWYRQALGQGPEFLTYFNYEAQQDKSGLPNDRFSAERPEGSISTLTIQRTEQRDSAMYRCASSLDESSYNSPLHFGNGTRLTVT.

The chain couples TRBV7-8 to TRBJ2-5; maybe TRBD1 (5 bases). Trimming took 4 bases from V and 2 from J, leaving 14 bases between them. This CDR3 contains 15 residues. Germline lookup yields CDR1 SGHVS and CDR2 FQNEAQ. CDR3: CASSSSGLSQETQYF. In DNA form, the CDR3 reads TGTGCCAGCAGCTCCTCAGGGTTATCTCAAGAGACCCAGTACTTC.

The chain links TRBV20-1 to TRBJ2-1; D unresolved. The V and J ends lost 6 bases and 12 bases respectively, with 6 bases between them. This CDR3 comprises 8 residues. From germline, CDR1 is DFQATT and CDR2 SNEGSKA (reference sequence). CDR3 residues: CSASRQFF. CDR3 sequence (DNA): TGCAGTGCCTCCAGGCAGTTCTTC.

This chain connects TRBV19 to TRBJ2-7, with 8 bases aligning to TRBD1. Germline values: CDR1 LNHDA, CDR2 SQIVND (reference sequence). The CDR3 spans 14 residues. V trimming: 5 bases; J trimming: 4 bases; junction bases outside the gene matches: 7. The CDR3 nucleotides read TGTGCCAGTAGTCTGGCAGGGGGCCTATACGAGCAGTACTTC. Translation gives CASSLAGGLYEQYF.

There are a few counts of this clone. The rearrangement uses TRBV9 and TRBJ2-1, with D possibly matching TRBD2 (6 bases). Trimming cost V 4 bases and J 2 bases, with 10 bases left between them. Germline values: CDR1 SGDLS, CDR2 YYNGEE. The CDR3 spans 14 residues. CDR3 nucleotides: TGTGCCAGCAGCCAGCGGGCCGCCTACAATGAGCAGTTCTTC. Translating it yields CASSQRAAYNEQFF.